This T cell receptor (beta chain) comes out of a study of radiation and T cells in renal cell carcinoma. Findings of the study overall: In blood, top tumor clones expanded by 2 weeks, shrinking by 4. Without pretreatment biopsies, baseline tumor clonotype presence was undetermined.

Stated time point: baseline pretreatment blood. Treatment meaning: 15 Gy SBRT to primary tumor, nephrectomy 4 weeks later. Serial blood draws occurred at baseline and 2 and 4 weeks post-SBRT. This clone was found once. Its antigen is not identified. Libraries were prepared by immunoSEQ multiplex PCR; TCRdb keeps only in-frame clonotypes and omits some of them. Of some 100,000 clones in the sample, 70% to 85% are singletons; the top ten hold roughly 6%. The germline V gene encodes CDR1 KGHSH and CDR2 LQKENI. The CDR3 spans 16 residues. Between the trimmed V and J ends, which lost 0 bases and 2 bases, there was a span of 14 bases.

The chain combines TRBV18 with TRBJ2-7, with no clear D. Source: blood, taken from a patient whose treatment included radiotherapy and nephrectomy. The receptor was isolated from a man between 60 and 75 years old with renal cell carcinoma. CDR3 in amino acids: CASSPPETPTPYEQYF. The CDR3 DNA is TGTGCCAGCTCACCACCCGAGACGCCGACCCCCTACGAGCAGTACTTC.